This T cell receptor beta chain was identified in a study of Ad26.COV2.S vaccination and SARS-CoV-2 variants. Study background: The study gave Ad26.COV2.S intramuscularly, once or twice 56 days apart.

Germline-derived CDR1 and CDR2 are LNHDA and SQIVND (reference sequence). The germline V and J ends were trimmed by 3 bases and 8 bases, with 24 bases remaining between them. CDR3 length equals 17 residues. Study-wide findings and caveats: Vaccine and placebo groups showed comparable non-spike TCR breadth. There was a possibility that the TCR breadth and depth analyses underestimated total T cell responses.

Libraries were prepared by immunoSEQ multiplex PCR; TCRdb keeps only in-frame clonotypes and omits some of them. The data show hundreds of thousands of clones, around 87% seen once. The treatment was: roughly 20 received Ad26.COV2.S at low or high dose, single or two shots; about 5 received placebo; per-sample allocation not given. Sampling was performed 63 days after the first vaccine or placebo injection. About this clone: Its target is not known.

The rearrangement joins TRBV19 to TRBJ2-3, with D possibly TRBD2 on 5 matching bases. Sequencing was performed on peripheral blood, taken in a trial of Ad26.COV2.S vaccine versus placebo. The TCR comes from a person aged 18-60 years who received the Ad26.COV2.S COVID-19 vaccine or a placebo. The DNA of the CDR3 is TGTGCCAGTAGTATTTCCCCGGACTTGGGCCCACACGGTACGCAGTATTTT. This translates into CASSISPDLGPHGTQYF.